These 8 T cell receptor beta chains originate from one sample sequenced in a study of blood T cell repertoires in COVID-19. Sequenced by immunoSEQ multiplex PCR; TCRdb stores in-frame clones only, minus some. This sample yields roughly 220,000 clones, of which around 91% are seen a single time; roughly 16% belongs to the top ten. The sample was PBMCs or T cells enriched from blood (not recorded which). Every receptor here comes from a man under 40 who had been exposed to COVID-19.

This rearrangement joins TRBV13 to TRBJ1-5; weak D call: TRBD1 (5 bases). V was clipped by 1 base and J by 4 bases, with 11 bases between them. Looked up from germline, CDR1 is PRHDT and CDR2 is FYEKMQ (reference sequence). The CDR3 covers 15 residues. CDR3 amino acids: CASSLAGLRNQPQHF. CDR3 coding DNA: TGTGCCAGCAGCTTAGCGGGACTTAGAAATCAGCCCCAGCATTTT.

The chain employs TRBV7-9 and TRBJ2-3; D is undetermined. From germline, CDR1 is SEHNR and CDR2 FQNEAQ (reference sequence). The CDR3 covers 12 residues. V gave up 3 bases and J gave up 3 bases, with 4 bases separating them. CDR3 DNA: TGTGCCAGCAGCTTTAGAACAGATACGCAGTATTTT. Translation: CASSFRTDTQYF.

This clone showed up just once. This chain joins TRBV15 and TRBJ2-7, with TRBD2 as a possible D gene (5 bases). Per the germline V gene, CDR1 is LNHNV and CDR2 is YYDKDF (reference sequence). CDR3 length equals 13 residues. V was trimmed by 5 bases and J by 5 bases, leaving 13 bases between them. In nucleotides, the CDR3 is TGTGCCACCAGCGGCATAGGAGGCCACGAGCAGTACTTC. Protein product: CATSGIGGHEQYF. The variable domain in full, with the rest retrieved from reference TRBV15 and TRBJ2-7, is DAMVIQNPRYQVTQFGKPVTLSCSQTLNHNVMYWYQQKSSQAPKLLFHYYDKDFNNEADTPDNFQSRRPNTSFCFLDIRSPGLGDTAMYLCATSGIGGHEQYFGPGTRLTVT.

CDR3 nucleotide sequence: TGCGCCAGCAGCTTGGCCGTGCAGGGTGAAGGCTACACCTTC. Protein product: CASSLAVQGEGYTF. This sequence joins TRBV5-1 and TRBJ1-2, with D possibly matching TRBD1 (5 bases). The CDR3 length is 14 residues. Trimming took 0 bases from V and 8 from J, leaving 14 bases between them. Germline V gene sequence: CDR1 SGHRS, CDR2 YFSETQ.

The chain joins TRBV4-1 to TRBJ2-7; D might be TRBD2 (6 bases). The germline V and J ends were trimmed by 2 bases and 7 bases, with 12 bases remaining between them. The CDR3 runs to 13 residues. Germline assignment: CDR1 MGHRA and CDR2 YSYEKL. CDR3 nucleotides: TGCGCCAGCAGCCAAACCGGGAGCGTTGAGCAGTACTTC. Encoded protein: CASSQTGSVEQYF.

The V and J genes are TRBV6-5 and TRBJ1-3, with TRBD1 matching over 7 bases. This CDR3 contains 15 residues. Germline CDR1 MNHEY, CDR2 SVGAGI. V trimming: 5 bases; J trimming: 0 bases; junction bases outside the gene matches: 4. The CDR3 sequence: CASSRQGISGNTIYF. CDR3 nucleotides: TGTGCCAGCAGTAGACAGGGAATCTCTGGAAACACCATATATTTT.

The chain couples TRBV3-1 (or the pseudogene TRBV3-2) to TRBJ2-7; 15 bases line up with TRBD2. CDR1 is LGHDT and CDR2 is YNNKEL in the germline V gene (reference sequence). J gave up 3 bases and V 2 bases, and 8 bases lay outside the gene matches. The CDR3 has 18 residues. The CDR3 DNA is TGTGCCAGCAGCCAACCTGGACTAGCGGGGGGGAAGTTCTACGAGCAGTACTTC. Its protein is CASSQPGLAGGKFYEQYF.

The CDR3 DNA sequence: TGTGCCACCAGTGATCCGTCCACAGGGTCCGGGGAGCTGTTTTTT. This gives the protein CATSDPSTGSGELFF. The chain couples TRBV24-1 to TRBJ2-2; D may be TRBD1 (6 bases). CDR1 and CDR2 (germline): KGHDR, SFDVKD. V was pared by 3 bases and J by 6 bases, with 13 bases between. CDR3 length equals 15 residues.